This entry lists 15 T cell receptor beta chains sequenced from one sample in a study of blood T cell repertoires in COVID-19. TCRdb's table, derived via immunoSEQ multiplex PCR, lists solely in-frame clones and lacks some. Of over 20,000 clones listed, 82% are singletons. Source material: peripheral blood. The origin of the receptors is a human donor in a cohort sampled during active COVID-19.

V is TRBV19 and J is TRBJ1-6; D perhaps matches TRBD1 (5 bases). The CDR3 sequence is 14 residues long. Germline-derived CDR1 and CDR2 are LNHDA and SQIVND (reference sequence). The V and J ends lost 7 bases and 10 bases respectively, with 17 bases between them. The CDR3: CASTTWGVSSPLHF. The DNA of the CDR3 is TGTGCCAGTACCACATGGGGGGTTTCCTCACCCCTCCACTTT.

CDR3 DNA sequence: TGCGCCAGCAGCTCTACAGGGGGGGAGAACACTGAAGCTTTCTTT. Encoded protein: CASSSTGGENTEAFF. V gene TRBV5-1 combines with J gene TRBJ1-1; 8 bases align to TRBD1. CDR1 is SGHRS and CDR2 is YFSETQ in the germline V gene. With V trimmed by 3 bases and J by 1 base, 5 bases remained unmatched. The CDR3 is 15 amino acids.

Only a few counts were recorded for this clone. The chain recombines TRBV5-4 with TRBJ2-1; 10 bases agree with TRBD2. The junction had 10 bases not matched to a gene; V was cut back by 6 bases and J by 7 bases. The CDR3 is made up of 15 amino acids. The germline CDR1 and CDR2 sequences are SGHNT and YYREEE (reference sequence). In nucleotides, the CDR3 is TGTGCCAGCATGGAGGACACTAGCGGGGTGAATGAGCAGTTCTTC. Protein product: CASMEDTSGVNEQFF.

The rearrangement joins TRBV10-3 to TRBJ2-7; 8 bases are a match to TRBD1. CDR1 and CDR2 from the germline V gene are ENHRY and SYGVKD. Trimming took 10 bases from V and 2 from J; bases not matched to a gene: 10. This CDR3 is 14 amino acids long. The CDR3 reads CATTPGTGTYEQYF. CDR3 DNA sequence: TGTGCCACCACGCCCGGGACAGGTACCTACGAGCAGTACTTC.

The V call is TRBV6-5, the J call TRBJ2-6; D is unclear. The CDR3 loop spans 16 amino acids. Germline V gene lookup returns CDR1 MNHEY and CDR2 SVGAGI. V was trimmed by 0 bases and J by 0 bases, leaving 6 bases between them. CDR3 protein: CASSYSRSSGANVLTF. The CDR3 DNA follows: TGTGCCAGCAGTTACTCGAGGAGCTCTGGGGCCAACGTCCTGACTTTC.

This clone came up a few times. This sequence joins TRBV30 and TRBJ1-1; D call uncertain. The CDR3 spans 14 residues. Germline CDR1 and CDR2: GTSNPN and SVGIG (reference sequence). Trimming removed 0 bases at V and 5 bases at J, with 13 bases between. In DNA form, the CDR3 reads TGTGCCTGGAGTGTACCGAGGGTGAGGACTGAAGCTTTCTTT. Translating it yields CAWSVPRVRTEAFF.

There are a few counts of this clone. V is TRBV3-1 (or the pseudogene TRBV3-2) and J is TRBJ1-3; D perhaps matches TRBD1 (5 bases). CDR1 and CDR2 from the germline V gene are LGHDT and YNNKEL (reference sequence). The CDR3 contains 16 residues. V was cut by 2 bases and J by 2 bases, with 13 bases left in between. CDR3 loop: CASSQPRGGTGNTIYF. The CDR3 DNA is TGTGCCAGCAGCCAACCGAGGGGCGGGACTGGAAACACCATATATTTT.

This chain uses TRBV5-6 with TRBJ2-3, with D unclear. The CDR3 is 14 amino acids. Germline values: CDR1 SGHDT, CDR2 YYEEEE. The V and J ends lost 4 bases and 4 bases respectively, with 13 bases between them. The CDR3 DNA sequence: TGTGCCAGCAGCCCGAGATTTCTGGCAGATACGCAGTATTTT. Its translation is CASSPRFLADTQYF. The whole variable domain, filled in from reference TRBV5-6 and TRBJ2-3, reads DAGVTQSPTHLIKTRGQQVTLRCSPKSGHDTVSWYQQALGQGPQFIFQYYEEEERQRGNFPDRFSGHQFPNYSSELNVNALLLGDSALYLCASSPRFLADTQYFGPGTRLTVL.

The rearrangement joins TRBV2 to TRBJ2-7, with 12 bases lining up with TRBD1. The CDR3 has 15 amino acids. V dropped 4 bases and J dropped 2; count of bases not matched to a gene: 3. CDR1 and CDR2 (germline): SNHLY, FYNNEI. This CDR3 is CASSVGDRGPYEQYF. The CDR3 DNA reads TGTGCCAGCAGTGTGGGGGACAGGGGGCCCTACGAGCAGTACTTC.

The V gene is TRBV5-4, the J gene TRBJ1-1; D gene uncertain. The CDR3 extends over 13 amino acids. Trimming removed 4 bases from V and 3 bases from J, with 10 bases in between. The V gene's germline CDR1 is SGHNT and CDR2 YYREEE (reference sequence). CDR3 in DNA: TGTGCCAGCAGCGCCGCACCAGACACTGAAGCTTTCTTT. It specifies CASSAAPDTEAFF. The full variable domain, in which reference TRBV5-4 and TRBJ1-1 provide the parts outside the CDR3, is ETGVTQSPTHLIKTRGQQVTLRCSSQSGHNTVSWYQQALGQGPQFIFQYYREEENGRGNFPPRFSGLQFPNYSSELNVNALELDDSALYLCASSAAPDTEAFFGQGTRLTVV.

The CDR3, as DNA: TGTGCCAGCAGGGGTGGATTGACAGGATACCCTGAAGCTTTCTTT. Translation gives CASRGGLTGYPEAFF. The chain carries TRBV6-5 and TRBJ1-1; tentative D call: TRBD1 (6 bases). CDR3 length: 15 residues. Germline CDR1 MNHEY, CDR2 SVGAGI. V shed 6 bases and J shed 6 bases, with 20 bases lying between them.

The chain links TRBV18 to TRBJ1-4; 7 bases match TRBD1. Germline lookup yields CDR1 KGHSH and CDR2 LQKENI. The CDR3 is made up of 15 amino acids. V shed 4 bases and J 2 bases; nucleotides not matched to a gene: 4. CDR3 DNA sequence: TGTGCCAGCTCACTACCGGGACAGACTAATGAAAAACTGTTTTTT. Its translation is CASSLPGQTNEKLFF.

The chain uses TRBV25-1 and TRBJ1-6, with D perhaps matching TRBD1 (6 bases). The CDR3 has 15 residues. Trimming took 5 bases from V and 6 from J, leaving 14 bases between them. The V gene's germline CDR1 is MGHDK and CDR2 SYGVNS. The CDR3 nucleotides are TGTGCCAGCAGTTCCGGGGGGGCGGCTAATTCACCCCTCCACTTT. This gives the protein CASSSGGAANSPLHF.

V and J are TRBV7-2 and TRBJ2-1; 7 bases line up with TRBD2. The V gene end was trimmed by 1 base and the J gene end by 7 bases; junction bases not matched to a gene: 1. The CDR3 runs 13 residues. The germline gives CDR1 SGHTA, CDR2 FQGNSA. The CDR3 region is CASSLGGGNEQFF. The CDR3 DNA sequence: TGTGCCAGCAGCTTAGGGGGGGGAAATGAGCAGTTCTTC.

The chain has TRBV29-1 and TRBJ2-1, with 9 bases matching TRBD2. The CDR3 length is 14 residues. V was pared by 7 bases and J by 10 bases, with 14 bases of the junction left unmatched. Per germline, CDR1 SQVTM and CDR2 ANQGSEA. The CDR3 DNA follows: TGCAGCGCCACCGGGACTAGCAGGGTCGGGGAGCAGTTCTTC. Its translation is CSATGTSRVGEQFF.